Below, one T cell receptor (beta chain) is given with its context. Antigen specificity is unknown. These data originate in a study of cytomegalovirus exposure and HLA in healthy donors. General study results and limits: Fewer N-insertions than the roughly 670-donor mean were reportedly shown by an Asian-associated ancestry cluster in a later analysis.

The CDR3 has 16 amino acids. Trimming removed 4 bases from V and 6 bases from J, with 19 bases in between. Germline V gene data show CDR1 as MGHRA and CDR2 as YSYEKL. 13 Jbeta primers and 60 Vbeta primers were used for the PCR. Clones were read by immunoSEQ multiplex PCR, and TCRdb kept only the in-frame ones, dropping some. The sample contains 180,000 or so clones, roughly 77% of which appear only once. V gene TRBV4-1 combines with J gene TRBJ2-4, with D possibly matching TRBD1 (6 bases). The specimen was PBMCs. The receptor's source is a woman aged 35 to 49 in good health and CMV-seropositive. The CDR3 loop is CASSRDRDIQLNIQYF. The CDR3 DNA is TGCGCCAGCAGCCGAGACCGGGACATCCAACTAAACATTCAGTACTTC.